These 2 T cell receptor beta chains were sequenced from one sample in a study of radiotherapy plus CTLA-4 blockade in lung cancer. The assay was immunoSEQ multiplex PCR, and TCRdb's table has in-frame clones only and misses some. The sample yields roughly 50,000 clones, approximately 76% seen once. The sequencing used peripheral blood, collected from a patient treated with radiotherapy plus ipilimumab. These receptors were obtained from a human donor with non-small cell lung cancer who had stable disease on radiotherapy plus ipilimumab.

This chain connects TRBV5-1 to TRBJ1-6; TRBD1 matches at 11 bases. The V segment lost 4 bases and the J segment 8 bases; nucleotides outside the gene matches: 8. Per germline, CDR1 SGHRS and CDR2 YFSETQ. The CDR3 covers 16 residues. The chain's CDR3 is CASSPGQGARDSPLHF. The CDR3 DNA sequence: TGCGCCAGCAGCCCTGGACAGGGGGCTCGGGATTCACCCCTCCACTTT.

The table lists this clone with a count of one. The sample has other DNA sequences that encode this CDR3 too. The genes are TRBV5-1 and TRBJ2-5; 10 bases map to TRBD2. The CDR3 loop spans 14 amino acids. CDR1 is SGHRS and CDR2 is YFSETQ in the germline V gene. V gave up 0 bases and J gave up 4 bases; unmatched junction bases: 0. This chain's CDR3 is CASSLGLAGETQYF. The CDR3 DNA is TGCGCCAGCAGCTTGGGACTAGCGGGAGAGACCCAGTACTTC. The full variable domain, completed using reference TRBV5-1 and TRBJ2-5, is KAGVTQTPRYLIKTRGQQVTLSCSPISGHRSVSWYQQTPGQGLQFLFEYFSETQRNKGNFPGRFSGRQFSNSRSEMNVSTLELGDSALYLCASSLGLAGETQYFGPGTRLLVL.